Below are 25 T cell receptor beta chains sequenced from a single sample in a study of T cells expressing NK-cell markers. TCRdb reworked the 5' RACE reads into one entry per CDR3 protein, no DNA. This sample lists around 280,000 distinct CDR3 sequences; its ten largest clones have 0.39%. Sequencing was done on a sample of blood T cells: a sorted CD56 or NKG2C T cell subset, CD4+ or CD8+ T cells, or bulk PBMC T cells (not recorded which). These receptors all stem from a man aged 18 to 30 in good health.

V and J are TRBV4-2 and TRBJ2-1; TCRdb names TRBD2, which stays unverified in the absence of DNA. Germline V gene lookup returns CDR1 LGHNA and CDR2 YNFKEQ. This CDR3 has 14 amino acids. This CDR3 reads CASSQERRTTYQFF.

This chain joins TRBV7-8 and TRBJ2-5; checking the TCRdb D call of TRBD2 is not possible without DNA. This CDR3 is built from 14 residues. The germline V gene encodes CDR1 SGHVS and CDR2 FQNEAQ. The CDR3 spells CASSLVAGEETQYF. The full variable domain, rest sourced from reference TRBV7-8 and TRBJ2-5, is GAGVSQSPRYKVAKRGQDVALRCDPISGHVSLFWYQQALGQGPEFLTYFQNEAQLDKSGLPSDRFFAERPEGSVSTLKIQRTQQEDSAVYLCASSLVAGEETQYFGPGTRLLVL.

The chain links TRBV29-1 to TRBJ2-5; TCRdb returns TRBD2, unconfirmable since there is no DNA. Germline V gene sequence: CDR1 SQVTM, CDR2 ANQGSEA. CDR3 size: 14 residues. This CDR3 is CSVVAGGLSETQYF. Using reference TRBV29-1 and TRBJ2-5 for the parts outside the CDR3, the full variable domain is SAVISQKPSRDICQRGTSLTIQCQVDSQVTMMFWYRQQPGQSLTLIATANQGSEATYESGFVIDKFPISRPNLTFSTLTVSNMSPEDSSIYLCSVVAGGLSETQYFGPGTRLLVL.

This sequence joins TRBV12-3 or TRBV12-4 and TRBJ2-5; the D call from TCRdb, TRBD2, cannot be confirmed without DNA. The CDR3 loop spans 16 amino acids. The CDR3 reads CASSFRAGVRQETQYF.

This chain uses TRBV12-3 or TRBV12-4 with TRBJ2-3; TCRdb's D gene call, TRBD1, goes unchecked for lack of DNA. The CDR3 length is 17 residues. CDR3 region: CASSSRPDSVVADTQYF.

The rearrangement joins TRBV18 to TRBJ2-1; TCRdb's D call of TRBD2 is untestable without DNA. In germline, CDR1 is KGHSH, CDR2 LQKENI. The CDR3 runs 19 residues. The CDR3 loop reads CASSPYAGGPIVAGNEQFF.

V usage is TRBV29-1 and J usage is TRBJ1-1; the TCRdb D gene call, TRBD1, has no DNA to confirm it. The CDR3 is made up of 14 amino acids. Germline V gene data show CDR1 as SQVTM and CDR2 as ANQGSEA. The CDR3 reads CSVESWTGNTEAFF.

This chain links TRBV5-1 with TRBJ1-1; TCRdb's assignment of TRBD1 cannot be checked, as there is no DNA. This CDR3 region has 15 residues. In germline, CDR1 is SGHRS, CDR2 YFSETQ. CDR3 protein: CASSSRTGRNTEAFF. Supplemented by reference TRBV5-1 and TRBJ1-1, the full variable domain reads KAGVTQTPRYLIKTRGQQVTLSCSPISGHRSVSWYQQTPGQGLQFLFEYFSETQRNKGNFPGRFSGRQFSNSRSEMNVSTLELGDSALYLCASSSRTGRNTEAFFGQGTRLTVV.

The rearrangement uses TRBV18 and TRBJ2-1; checking the TCRdb D call of TRBD1 is not possible without DNA. Germline CDR1 reads KGHSH; CDR2 reads LQKENI. This CDR3 comprises 14 residues. Here the CDR3 reads CASSPGTGRNEQFF.

V gene TRBV18 combines with J gene TRBJ2-1. This CDR3 contains 16 residues. In germline, CDR1 is KGHSH, CDR2 LQKENI. CDR3 sequence: CASSPPWAGLQFGQFF.

V gene TRBV2 combines with J gene TRBJ2-6; the TRBD1 assignment by TCRdb is unverifiable without DNA. CDR3 size: 14 residues. Germline CDR1 and CDR2: SNHLY and FYNNEI. CDR3 protein: CASSRDVGANVLTF.

The J gene is TRBJ2-3, the V gene TRBV20-1; there is no DNA to check the TCRdb D call of TRBD1. The germline gives CDR1 DFQATT, CDR2 SNEGSKA (reference sequence). This CDR3 spans 13 amino acids. The CDR3 loop is CSAGDSLVDTQYF.

The chain links TRBV20-1 to TRBJ2-1; TCRdb's assignment of TRBD1 cannot be checked, as there is no DNA. CDR3 size: 15 residues. CDR1 is DFQATT and CDR2 is SNEGSKA in the germline V gene (reference sequence). The CDR3 region is CSAIEVASGTVEQFF.

The V gene is TRBV5-6, the J gene TRBJ2-1; TCRdb's D call of TRBD2 is untestable without DNA. This CDR3 is 12 amino acids long. In germline, CDR1 is SGHDT, CDR2 YYEEEE. The CDR3 loop reads CASSLLTRVEFF.

This CDR3 reads CATRVAGWQVTGNTIYF. This chain connects TRBV6-2 or TRBV6-3 to TRBJ1-3; TCRdb's D call, TRBD1, is unchecked because there is no DNA. The CDR3 covers 17 residues. The germline CDR1 and CDR2 sequences are MNHEY and SVGEGT.

CDR3 in amino acids: CASSIGWTRPSYEQYF. The rearrangement uses TRBV27 and TRBJ2-7. Germline V gene lookup returns CDR1 MNHEY and CDR2 SMNVEV (reference sequence). The CDR3 consists of 16 residues.

The genes are TRBV5-1 and TRBJ2-3. The CDR3 contains 15 residues. CDR1 is SGHRS and CDR2 is YFSETQ in the germline V gene. The CDR3 spells CASSLVAGLADTQYF.

This chain joins TRBV6-1 and TRBJ2-1; TCRdb designates TRBD1, a call that cannot be tested without DNA. Germline V lookup: CDR1 MNHNS, CDR2 SASEGT. The CDR3 totals 15 residues. The CDR3: CASKPPQGNGNEQFF.

The chain joins TRBV6-5 to TRBJ1-2. Germline CDR1 and CDR2: MNHEY and SVGAGI. The CDR3 is 12 residues long. CDR3 sequence reads: CASRAGGYGYTF.

The chain combines TRBV4-3 with TRBJ2-1; the TCRdb D gene call, TRBD1, has no DNA to confirm it. Per the germline V gene, CDR1 is LGHNA and CDR2 is YSLEER. CDR3 length: 16 residues. CDR3 amino acids: CASSQARDSSYNEQFF.

The chain employs TRBV20-1 and TRBJ2-1; TCRdb's D call of TRBD2 is untestable without DNA. Germline V CDR1 and CDR2: DFQATT, SNEGSKA (reference sequence). The CDR3 covers 18 residues. The CDR3 here is CSATSLRASQSSYNEQFF.

This chain links TRBV5-6 with TRBJ2-6. The germline gives CDR1 SGHDT, CDR2 YYEEEE. The CDR3 contains 18 residues. The CDR3 sequence is CASSFQFRTSSGANVLTF.

The V call is TRBV12-3 or TRBV12-4, the J call TRBJ2-2; TCRdb returns TRBD2, unconfirmable since there is no DNA. The CDR3 totals 16 residues. The CDR3 region is CASIGTSGTNTGELFF.

The rearrangement links TRBV12-3 or TRBV12-4 to TRBJ2-5. The CDR3 has 15 residues. This CDR3 reads CASSERGSSQETQYF.

The chain employs TRBV7-3 and TRBJ2-2; no DNA is available, so the TRBD1 call from TCRdb remains unchecked. The CDR3 extends over 16 amino acids. Per the germline V gene, CDR1 is SGHTA and CDR2 is FQGTGA. CDR3 in amino acids: CASSPRPDTNTGELFF. Drawing the rest from reference TRBV7-3 and TRBJ2-2, the complete variable domain is GAGVSQTPSNKVTEKGKYVELRCDPISGHTALYWYRQSLGQGPEFLIYFQGTGAADDSGLPNDRFFAVRPEGSVSTLKIQRTERGDSAVYLCASSPRPDTNTGELFFGEGSRLTVL.